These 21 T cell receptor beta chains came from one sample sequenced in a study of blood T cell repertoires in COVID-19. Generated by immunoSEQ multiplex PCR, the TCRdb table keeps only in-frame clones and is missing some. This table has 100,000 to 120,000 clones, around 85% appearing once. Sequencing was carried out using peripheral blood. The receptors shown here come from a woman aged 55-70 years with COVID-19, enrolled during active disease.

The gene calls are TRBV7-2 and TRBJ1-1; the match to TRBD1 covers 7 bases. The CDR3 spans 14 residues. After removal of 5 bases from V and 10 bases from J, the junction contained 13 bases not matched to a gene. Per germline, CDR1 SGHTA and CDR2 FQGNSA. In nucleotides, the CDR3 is TGTGCCAGCAGCATGGGACAGCTTTACTGGGGAGCTTTCTTT. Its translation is CASSMGQLYWGAFF.

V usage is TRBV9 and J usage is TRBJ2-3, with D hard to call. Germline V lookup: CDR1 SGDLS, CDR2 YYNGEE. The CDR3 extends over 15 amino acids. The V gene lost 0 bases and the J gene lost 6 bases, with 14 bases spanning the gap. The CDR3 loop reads CASSVARVPTDTQYF. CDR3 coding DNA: TGTGCCAGCAGCGTAGCTCGGGTCCCGACGGATACGCAGTATTTT.

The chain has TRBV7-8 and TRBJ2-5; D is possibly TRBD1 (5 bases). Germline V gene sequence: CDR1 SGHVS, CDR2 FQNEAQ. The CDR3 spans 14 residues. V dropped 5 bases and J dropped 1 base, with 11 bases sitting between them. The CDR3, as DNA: TGTGCCAGCAGCCCGCCAGGGTCCCAAGAGACCCAGTACTTC. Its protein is CASSPPGSQETQYF.

The CDR3 loop reads CASSLDREQPQHF. CDR3 coding DNA: TGTGCCAGCAGTTTAGACAGGGAGCAGCCCCAGCATTTT. The chain has TRBV12-3 or TRBV12-4 and TRBJ1-5, with D possibly TRBD1 on 6 matching bases. The CDR3 is made up of 13 amino acids. Trimming pared 1 base from V and 7 bases from J, leaving 8 bases between.

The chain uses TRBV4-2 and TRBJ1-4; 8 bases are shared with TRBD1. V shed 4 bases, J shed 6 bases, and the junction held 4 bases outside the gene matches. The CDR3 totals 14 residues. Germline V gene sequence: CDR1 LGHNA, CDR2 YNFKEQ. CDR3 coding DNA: TGTGCCAGCAGCCCAACGACAGGGGATGAAAAACTGTTTTTT. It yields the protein CASSPTTGDEKLFF.

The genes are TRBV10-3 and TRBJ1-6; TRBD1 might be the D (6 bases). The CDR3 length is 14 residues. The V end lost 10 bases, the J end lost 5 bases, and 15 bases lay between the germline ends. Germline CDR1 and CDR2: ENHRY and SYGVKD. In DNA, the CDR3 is TGTGCCAGCCACTTAACAGGGAATAATTCACCCCTCCACTTT. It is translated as CASHLTGNNSPLHF.

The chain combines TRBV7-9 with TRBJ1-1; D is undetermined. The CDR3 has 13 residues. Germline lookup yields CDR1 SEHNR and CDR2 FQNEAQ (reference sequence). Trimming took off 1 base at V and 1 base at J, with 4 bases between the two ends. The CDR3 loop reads CASSLVKNTEAFF. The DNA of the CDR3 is TGTGCCAGCAGCTTAGTTAAGAACACTGAAGCTTTCTTT.

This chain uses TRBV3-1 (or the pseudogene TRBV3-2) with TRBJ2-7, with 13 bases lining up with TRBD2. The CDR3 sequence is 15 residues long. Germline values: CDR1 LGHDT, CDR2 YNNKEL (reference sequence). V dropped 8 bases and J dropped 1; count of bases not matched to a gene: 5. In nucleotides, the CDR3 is TGTGCCAGCTGCCGGACTAGCGGGGGATCCTACGAGCAGTACTTC. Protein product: CASCRTSGGSYEQYF.

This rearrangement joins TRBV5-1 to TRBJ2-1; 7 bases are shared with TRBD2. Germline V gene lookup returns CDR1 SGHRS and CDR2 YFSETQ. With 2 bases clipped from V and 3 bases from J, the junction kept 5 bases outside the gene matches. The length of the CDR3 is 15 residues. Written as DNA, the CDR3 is TGCGCCAGCAGCTTTGACCGGGACTACTACAATGAGCAGTTCTTC. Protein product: CASSFDRDYYNEQFF.

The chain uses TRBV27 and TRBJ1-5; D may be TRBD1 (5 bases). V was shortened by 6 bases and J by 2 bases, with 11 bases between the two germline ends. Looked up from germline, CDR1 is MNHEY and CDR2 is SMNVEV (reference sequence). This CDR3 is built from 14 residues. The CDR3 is CASRPGVGNQPQHF. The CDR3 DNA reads TGTGCCAGCAGGCCGGGGGTCGGCAATCAGCCCCAGCATTTT.

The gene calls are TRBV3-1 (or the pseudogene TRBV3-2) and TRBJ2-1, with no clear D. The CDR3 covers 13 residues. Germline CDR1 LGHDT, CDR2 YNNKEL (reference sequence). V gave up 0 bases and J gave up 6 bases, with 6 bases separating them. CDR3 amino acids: CASSQDWANEQFF. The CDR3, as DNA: TGTGCCAGCAGCCAAGACTGGGCCAATGAGCAGTTCTTC.

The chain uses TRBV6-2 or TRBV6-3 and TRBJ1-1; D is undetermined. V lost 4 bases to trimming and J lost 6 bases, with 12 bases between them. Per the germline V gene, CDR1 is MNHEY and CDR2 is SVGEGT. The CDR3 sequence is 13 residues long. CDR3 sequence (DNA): TGTGCCAGCAGTTCCCTCCGGGGTGCTGAAGCTTTCTTT. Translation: CASSSLRGAEAFF.

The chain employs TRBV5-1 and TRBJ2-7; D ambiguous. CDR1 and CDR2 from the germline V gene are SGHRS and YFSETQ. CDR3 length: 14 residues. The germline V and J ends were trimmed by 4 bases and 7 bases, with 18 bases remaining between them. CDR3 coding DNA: TGCGCCAGCAGCGAAGAGTGGTACGCTGCGGAGCAGTACTTC. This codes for CASSEEWYAAEQYF.

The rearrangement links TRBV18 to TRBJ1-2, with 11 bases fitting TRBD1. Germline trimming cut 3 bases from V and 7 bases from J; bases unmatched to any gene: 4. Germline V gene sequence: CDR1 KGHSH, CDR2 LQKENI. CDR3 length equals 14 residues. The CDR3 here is CASSPGQGDSGYTF. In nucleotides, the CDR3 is TGTGCCAGCTCACCGGGACAGGGGGACTCTGGCTACACCTTC. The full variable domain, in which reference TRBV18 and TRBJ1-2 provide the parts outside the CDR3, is NAGVMQNPRHLVRRRGQEARLRCSPMKGHSHVYWYRQLPEEGLKFMVYLQKENIIDESGMPKERFSAEFPKEGPSILRIQQVVRGDSAAYFCASSPGQGDSGYTFGSGTRLTVV.

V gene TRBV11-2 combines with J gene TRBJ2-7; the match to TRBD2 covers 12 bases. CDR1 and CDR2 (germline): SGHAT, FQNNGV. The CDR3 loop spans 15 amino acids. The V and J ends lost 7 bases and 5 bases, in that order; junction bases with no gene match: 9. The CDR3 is CASTSLAGGSNEQYF. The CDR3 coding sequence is TGTGCCAGCACTAGCCTAGCGGGGGGGTCGAACGAGCAGTACTTC.

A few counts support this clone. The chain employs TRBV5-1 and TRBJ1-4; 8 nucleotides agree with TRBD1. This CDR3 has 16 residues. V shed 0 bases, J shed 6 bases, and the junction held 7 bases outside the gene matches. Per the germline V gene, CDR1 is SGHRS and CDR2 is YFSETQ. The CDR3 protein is CASSLVTGQEDEKLFF. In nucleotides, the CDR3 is TGCGCCAGCAGCTTGGTTACGGGACAGGAGGATGAAAAACTGTTTTTT.

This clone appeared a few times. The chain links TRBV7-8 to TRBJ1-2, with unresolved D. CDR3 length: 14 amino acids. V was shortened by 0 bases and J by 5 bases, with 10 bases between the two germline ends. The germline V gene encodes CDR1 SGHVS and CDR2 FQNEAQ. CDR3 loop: CASSLAVASYGYTF. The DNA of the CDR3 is TGTGCCAGCAGCTTAGCGGTGGCCTCGTATGGCTACACCTTC.

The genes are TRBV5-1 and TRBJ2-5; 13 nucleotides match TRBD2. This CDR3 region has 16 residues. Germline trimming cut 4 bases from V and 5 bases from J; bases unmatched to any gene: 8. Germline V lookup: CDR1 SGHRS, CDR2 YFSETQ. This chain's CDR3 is CASSVGTSGAPETQYF. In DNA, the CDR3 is TGCGCCAGCAGCGTAGGGACTAGCGGGGCCCCGGAGACCCAGTACTTC. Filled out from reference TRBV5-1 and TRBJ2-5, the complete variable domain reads KAGVTQTPRYLIKTRGQQVTLSCSPISGHRSVSWYQQTPGQGLQFLFEYFSETQRNKGNFPGRFSGRQFSNSRSEMNVSTLELGDSALYLCASSVGTSGAPETQYFGPGTRLLVL.

CDR3 nucleotides: TGTGCCAGCAGCTCGCGAGACAGGGGAGGAATTCGGGCCCTCCACTTT. This codes for CASSSRDRGGIRALHF. The chain employs TRBV5-6 and TRBJ1-6; 8 bases align to TRBD1. The germline V gene encodes CDR1 SGHDT and CDR2 YYEEEE. With 3 bases clipped from V and 14 bases from J, the junction kept 16 bases outside the gene matches. The CDR3 loop spans 16 amino acids.

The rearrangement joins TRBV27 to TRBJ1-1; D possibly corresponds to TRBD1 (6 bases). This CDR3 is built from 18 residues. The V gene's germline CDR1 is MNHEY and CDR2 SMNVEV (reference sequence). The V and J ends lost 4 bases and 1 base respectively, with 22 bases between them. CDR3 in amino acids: CASSWSPLHSQGNTEAFF. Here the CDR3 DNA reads TGTGCCAGCAGTTGGTCCCCCTTACACTCACAGGGGAACACTGAAGCTTTCTTT.

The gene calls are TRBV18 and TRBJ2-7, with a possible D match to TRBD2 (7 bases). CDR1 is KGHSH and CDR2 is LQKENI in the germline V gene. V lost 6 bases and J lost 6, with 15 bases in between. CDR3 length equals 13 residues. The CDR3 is CASSVGGPREQYF. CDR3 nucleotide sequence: TGTGCCAGCTCTGTGGGGGGGCCGCGCGAGCAGTACTTC.